This T cell receptor (beta chain) was recovered during a study of technical replicates of blood from a few donors. The table lists this clone with a count of one. The repertoire was sequenced with immunoSEQ multiplex PCR; TCRdb's copy has only in-frame clones and lacks some. Among approximately 80,000 clones listed, roughly 91% were seen once. The CDR3 loop spans 14 amino acids. Germline CDR1 SGHRS, CDR2 YFSETQ. Trimming removed 4 bases from V and 8 bases from J, with 16 bases in between. The sample comprised T cells isolated from PBMCs. The clonotype originates from a human donor in good health. V is TRBV5-1 and J is TRBJ2-1; D remains ambiguous. The CDR3 reads CASSLGALGDEQFF. The CDR3 coding sequence is TGCGCCAGCAGCCTCGGAGCGCTCGGCGATGAGCAGTTCTTC.